Listed below are T cell receptor beta chains from one sample, sequenced in a study of cytomegalovirus exposure and HLA in healthy donors. Measured with immunoSEQ multiplex PCR; TCRdb has only the in-frame clones, and not every one. The repertoire holds about 160,000 clones, roughly 82% seen once, with over 1.2% in the top ten. Sequences were obtained from PBMCs. The receptors here all came from a girl between 5 and 17 years old in good health and CMV-seropositive. CDR3s include the opening cysteine and the closing phenylalanine or tryptophan. A D gene is named only where the DNA matches it firmly. Size values are once, few and many counts, or a class for expanded clones, and some rows have none.

v_gene: TRBV11-2
j_gene: TRBJ2-6
d_gene: NA
abundance: NA
CDR3aa: CASRIQGGTGANVLTF
CDR3nt: TGTGCCAGCAGGATCCAGGGGGGAACCGGGGCCAACGTCCTGACTTTC

v_gene: TRBV30
j_gene: TRBJ1-5
d_gene: NA
abundance: NA
CDR3aa: CAWSVAGDNQPQHF
CDR3nt: TGTGCCTGGAGTGTAGCAGGGGACAATCAGCCCCAGCATTTT

v_gene: TRBV4-1
j_gene: TRBJ2-1
d_gene: TRBD2
abundance: NA
CDR3aa: CASSPSTRTSGSNEQFF
CDR3nt: TGCGCCAGCAGCCCCAGTACCCGGACTAGCGGGAGCAATGAGCAGTTCTTC

v_gene: TRBV5-1
j_gene: TRBJ2-7
d_gene: TRBD2
abundance: NA
CDR3aa: CASSFLTSGSSYEQYF
CDR3nt: TGCGCCAGCAGCTTTCTCACTAGCGGGAGTTCCTACGAGCAGTACTTC

v_gene: TRBV6-1
j_gene: TRBJ2-7
d_gene: NA
abundance: once
CDR3aa: CASSDFDEQYF
CDR3nt: TGTGCCAGCAGTGATTTCGACGAGCAGTACTTC

v_gene: TRBV28
j_gene: TRBJ2-7
d_gene: NA
abundance: few
CDR3aa: CASTLGSSHGQYF
CDR3nt: TGTGCCAGCACCTTGGGTAGCTCCCACGGGCAGTACTTC

v_gene: TRBV4-3
j_gene: TRBJ2-1
d_gene: TRBD2
abundance: few
CDR3aa: CASSQGLAGTLYEQFF
CDR3nt: TGCGCCAGCAGCCAAGGACTAGCGGGGACGTTATATGAGCAGTTCTTC

v_gene: TRBV28
j_gene: TRBJ2-3
d_gene: TRBD2
abundance: NA
CDR3aa: CASSPSLAGITDTQYF
CDR3nt: TGTGCCAGCAGTCCTAGTCTAGCGGGAATCACAGATACGCAGTATTTT

v_gene: TRBV2
j_gene: TRBJ1-2
d_gene: NA
abundance: once
CDR3aa: CASNGLYGYTF
CDR3nt: TGTGCCAGCAACGGACTTTATGGCTACACCTTC

v_gene: TRBV28
j_gene: TRBJ2-1
d_gene: TRBD2
abundance: once
CDR3aa: CASGGEINEQFF
CDR3nt: TGTGCCAGCGGGGGGGAAATCAATGAGCAGTTCTTC

v_gene: TRBV5-6
j_gene: TRBJ1-1
d_gene: TRBD1
abundance: once
CDR3aa: CASSSRQGWTTEAFF
CDR3nt: TGTGCCAGCAGCTCAAGACAGGGGTGGACGACTGAAGCTTTCTTT

v_gene: TRBV5-1
j_gene: TRBJ2-7
d_gene: NA
abundance: NA
CDR3aa: CASRPTGTYEQYF
CDR3nt: TGCGCCAGCAGGCCGACGGGGACCTACGAGCAGTACTTC

v_gene: TRBV9
j_gene: TRBJ1-1
d_gene: NA
abundance: few
CDR3aa: CASSVGRGQLNTEAFF
CDR3nt: TGTGCCAGCAGCGTAGGGCGGGGCCAGCTGAACACTGAAGCTTTCTTT

v_gene: TRBV28
j_gene: TRBJ1-2
d_gene: TRBD1
abundance: NA
CDR3aa: CASSQVPGQGLGTF
CDR3nt: TGTGCCAGCAGCCAAGTCCCGGGACAGGGTTTGGGCACCTTC

v_gene: TRBV2
j_gene: TRBJ1-2
d_gene: NA
abundance: NA
CDR3aa: CASSDRRVLRGYTF
CDR3nt: TGTGCCAGCAGTGATAGGCGGGTTCTTCGGGGCTACACCTTC

v_gene: TRBV9
j_gene: TRBJ2-7
d_gene: NA
abundance: once
CDR3aa: CASSVGTVRADEQYF
CDR3nt: TGTGCCAGCAGCGTAGGAACGGTGCGGGCGGACGAGCAGTACTTC

v_gene: TRBV27
j_gene: TRBJ1-4
d_gene: NA
abundance: NA
CDR3aa: CASSPNNINEKLFF
CDR3nt: TGTGCCAGCAGTCCCAACAATATTAATGAAAAACTGTTTTTT

v_gene: TRBV6-1
j_gene: TRBJ1-3
d_gene: NA
abundance: few
CDR3aa: CASSEAVEGSGNTIYF
CDR3nt: TGTGCCAGCAGTGAAGCTGTAGAGGGCTCTGGAAACACCATATATTTT

v_gene: TRBV28
j_gene: TRBJ2-7
d_gene: NA
abundance: NA
CDR3aa: CASSLSMAPDF
CDR3nt: TGTGCCAGCAGTTTATCGATGGCACCTGACTTC

v_gene: TRBV27
j_gene: TRBJ2-7
d_gene: TRBD1
abundance: NA
CDR3aa: CASAGTGVPYEQYF
CDR3nt: TGTGCCAGCGCCGGGACAGGGGTCCCCTACGAGCAGTACTTC

v_gene: TRBV30
j_gene: TRBJ2-2
d_gene: TRBD2
abundance: once
CDR3aa: CAWTGLAGETGELFF
CDR3nt: TGTGCCTGGACGGGACTAGCGGGGGAGACCGGGGAGCTGTTTTTT

v_gene: TRBV10-3
j_gene: TRBJ1-1
d_gene: NA
abundance: NA
CDR3aa: CAISRGENTEAFF
CDR3nt: TGTGCCATCAGCAGGGGTGAGAACACTGAAGCTTTCTTT

v_gene: TRBV9
j_gene: TRBJ1-3
d_gene: NA
abundance: NA
CDR3aa: CASSGRTVSSGNTIYF
CDR3nt: TGTGCCAGCAGCGGGCGGACAGTTAGCTCTGGAAACACCATATATTTT

v_gene: TRBV27
j_gene: TRBJ1-4
d_gene: NA
abundance: once
CDR3aa: CASSLMGQAANEKLFF
CDR3nt: TGTGCCAGCAGTTTAATGGGTCAGGCCGCTAATGAAAAACTGTTTTTT

v_gene: TRBV6-5
j_gene: TRBJ2-5
d_gene: NA
abundance: NA
CDR3aa: CASSYSGVQETQYF
CDR3nt: TGTGCCAGCAGTTACTCAGGGGTACAAGAGACCCAGTACTTC

v_gene: TRBV27
j_gene: TRBJ2-1
d_gene: NA
abundance: NA
CDR3aa: CASSLASPHNREQFF
CDR3nt: TGTGCCAGCAGTTTAGCTAGCCCCCATAATCGTGAGCAGTTCTTC

v_gene: TRBV4-1
j_gene: TRBJ2-7
d_gene: NA
abundance: NA
CDR3aa: CASSHPHRDVGAYEQYF
CDR3nt: TGCGCCAGCAGCCATCCACACAGGGACGTCGGCGCCTACGAGCAGTACTTC

v_gene: TRBV5-1
j_gene: TRBJ1-2
d_gene: TRBD1
abundance: NA
CDR3aa: CASSPGTGFYGYTF
CDR3nt: TGCGCCAGCAGCCCGGGGACAGGGTTCTATGGCTACACCTTC

v_gene: TRBV11-3
j_gene: TRBJ1-1
d_gene: NA
abundance: NA
CDR3aa: CASSFGTDSEAFF
CDR3nt: TGTGCCAGCAGCTTTGGGACGGACAGTGAAGCTTTCTTT

v_gene: TRBV30
j_gene: TRBJ1-2
d_gene: NA
abundance: NA
CDR3aa: CACPQHRGAYGYTF
CDR3nt: TGTGCCTGTCCTCAGCACCGTGGGGCCTATGGCTACACCTTC

v_gene: TRBV27
j_gene: TRBJ2-7
d_gene: TRBD2
abundance: NA
CDR3aa: CASRIAGSSYEQYF
CDR3nt: TGTGCCAGCAGAATAGCGGGCAGCTCCTACGAGCAGTACTTC

v_gene: TRBV7-2
j_gene: TRBJ1-2
d_gene: NA
abundance: NA
CDR3aa: CASAQLTGNYGYTF
CDR3nt: TGTGCCAGCGCCCAACTAACAGGGAACTATGGCTACACCTTC

v_gene: TRBV30
j_gene: TRBJ1-2
d_gene: TRBD1
abundance: NA
CDR3aa: CAWSGPRTGLNYGYTF
CDR3nt: TGTGCCTGGAGCGGACCCCGGACAGGACTTAACTATGGCTACACCTTC

v_gene: TRBV5-1
j_gene: TRBJ2-7
d_gene: TRBD1
abundance: few
CDR3aa: CASNRGQTSSYEQYF
CDR3nt: TGCGCCAGCAATCGGGGACAGACAAGCTCCTACGAGCAGTACTTC

v_gene: TRBV4-1
j_gene: TRBJ2-1
d_gene: TRBD2
abundance: NA
CDR3aa: CASGGTSGGRGYNEQFF
CDR3nt: TGCGCCAGCGGTGGGACTAGCGGAGGGAGGGGCTACAATGAGCAGTTCTTC

v_gene: TRBV4-3
j_gene: TRBJ1-3
d_gene: NA
abundance: NA
CDR3aa: CASSQGPLSGNTIYF
CDR3nt: TGCGCCAGCAGCCAAGGGCCGCTCTCTGGAAACACCATATATTTT

v_gene: TRBV29-1
j_gene: TRBJ1-2
d_gene: NA
abundance: NA
CDR3aa: CSVGLGVGYTF
CDR3nt: TGCAGCGTTGGATTAGGGGTAGGCTACACCTTC

v_gene: TRBV25-1
j_gene: TRBJ2-3
d_gene: TRBD2
abundance: NA
CDR3aa: CASSARGLAGDTQYF
CDR3nt: TGTGCCAGCAGTGCCCGAGGACTAGCGGGAGATACGCAGTATTTT

v_gene: TRBV11-2
j_gene: TRBJ2-7
d_gene: TRBD2
abundance: NA
CDR3aa: CASSSGLAGPNRYEQYF
CDR3nt: TGTGCCAGCAGCTCCGGACTAGCGGGGCCCAACCGCTACGAGCAGTACTTC

v_gene: TRBV4-2
j_gene: TRBJ1-1
d_gene: TRBD1
abundance: NA
CDR3aa: CASSPRDRGLGTEAFF
CDR3nt: TGTGCCAGCAGCCCCCGGGACAGGGGCTTGGGCACTGAAGCTTTCTTT

v_gene: TRBV7-3
j_gene: TRBJ2-7
d_gene: TRBD2
abundance: NA
CDR3aa: CASSPYSGGEAYEQYF
CDR3nt: TGTGCCAGCAGCCCCTATAGCGGGGGGGAGGCCTACGAGCAGTACTTC

v_gene: TRBV6-1
j_gene: TRBJ2-4
d_gene: NA
abundance: NA
CDR3aa: CASSEWAGVAKNIQYF
CDR3nt: TGTGCCAGCAGTGAATGGGCAGGGGTAGCCAAAAACATTCAGTACTTC

v_gene: TRBV30
j_gene: TRBJ1-5
d_gene: NA
abundance: NA
CDR3aa: CAWTDYSNQPQHF
CDR3nt: TGTGCCTGGACAGACTATAGCAATCAGCCCCAGCATTTT

v_gene: TRBV7-2
j_gene: TRBJ1-1
d_gene: NA
abundance: NA
CDR3aa: CASSPRGGNSEAFF
CDR3nt: TGTGCCAGCAGCCCACGAGGGGGTAACTCTGAAGCTTTCTTT

v_gene: TRBV4-1
j_gene: TRBJ2-3
d_gene: TRBD2
abundance: NA
CDR3aa: CASSQEEVAGALTDTQYF
CDR3nt: TGCGCCAGCAGCCAAGAAGAGGTAGCGGGGGCACTCACAGATACGCAGTATTTT

v_gene: TRBV6-1
j_gene: TRBJ2-2
d_gene: TRBD2
abundance: NA
CDR3aa: CASSDVAGGAGGELFF
CDR3nt: TGTGCCAGCAGTGATGTAGCGGGGGGGGCTGGCGGGGAGCTGTTTTTT

v_gene: TRBV28
j_gene: TRBJ1-1
d_gene: TRBD1
abundance: NA
CDR3aa: CASGSPPRGQGGSNTEAFF
CDR3nt: TGTGCCAGCGGCTCCCCCCCCCGGGGACAGGGAGGTTCTAACACTGAAGCTTTCTTT

v_gene: TRBV9
j_gene: TRBJ2-5
d_gene: NA
abundance: NA
CDR3aa: CASSVAGGAGETQYF
CDR3nt: TGTGCCAGCAGCGTAGCAGGAGGAGCGGGTGAGACCCAGTACTTC

v_gene: TRBV19
j_gene: TRBJ2-7
d_gene: TRBD1
abundance: NA
CDR3aa: CASSIGTGGSYEQYF
CDR3nt: TGTGCCAGTAGTATCGGGACAGGGGGCTCCTACGAGCAGTACTTC

v_gene: TRBV29-1
j_gene: TRBJ2-2
d_gene: NA
abundance: few
CDR3aa: CSALTANTGELFF
CDR3nt: TGCAGCGCACTCACAGCGAACACCGGGGAGCTGTTTTTT

v_gene: TRBV7-9
j_gene: TRBJ1-4
d_gene: TRBD1
abundance: NA
CDR3aa: CASSRDRVNEKLFF
CDR3nt: TGTGCCAGCAGCAGGGACAGGGTCAATGAAAAACTGTTTTTT

v_gene: TRBV14
j_gene: TRBJ1-2
d_gene: NA
abundance: NA
CDR3aa: CASSQGSGYGYTF
CDR3nt: TGTGCCAGCAGCCAAGGTTCCGGGTACGGCTACACCTTC

v_gene: TRBV27
j_gene: TRBJ2-7
d_gene: TRBD1
abundance: few
CDR3aa: CASSLRPGQGYEQYF
CDR3nt: TGTGCCAGCAGTTTACGACCGGGACAGGGGTACGAGCAGTACTTC

v_gene: TRBV27
j_gene: TRBJ2-7
d_gene: TRBD1
abundance: NA
CDR3aa: CASSETGVTLYEQYF
CDR3nt: TGTGCCAGCAGTGAAACAGGGGTAACCTTGTACGAGCAGTACTTC